This is a list of T cell receptor beta chains from one sample in a study of T-cell reconstitution after alpha-beta-depleted transplantation in children. TCRdb re-derived calls from the PCR reads in MiXCR, one entry per CDR3 protein. The sample records about 280,000 distinct CDR3 sequences, about 9.9% being singletons. The material sequenced was peripheral blood, taken 180 days after TCRalphabeta/CD19-depleted stem cell transplant. The receptors were sampled from a male patient aged 2 to 10 who had a stem cell transplant for chronic granulomatous disease, so the T cells may come from the graft donor. CDR3s include the opening cysteine and the closing phenylalanine or tryptophan. A D gene is named only where the DNA matches it firmly. Clone size is given for some rows only: seen once, a few or many times, or a class if the clone is expanded.

>TRBV3-1|TRBJ2-7|.|.
CASRAGQTIVQYF
TGTGCCAGCAGGGCCGGACAGACAATCGTCCAGTACTTC
>TRBV5-6|TRBJ1-2|many|.
CASSSGPPRGYGYTF
TGTGCCAGCAGCTCAGGGCCCCCAAGGGGCTATGGCTACACCTTC
>TRBV20-1|TRBJ1-2|many|.
CSAEEGGGGYTF
TGCAGTGCTGAAGAGGGGGGGGGTGGCTACACCTTC
>TRBV11-1|TRBJ2-4|many|TRBD2
CASSLRPRGGPAIQYF
TGTGCCAGCAGCTTAAGGCCCCGGGGGGGGCCGGCCATTCAGTACTTC
>TRBV27|TRBJ2-7|many|.
CASNGAGDYEQYF
TGTGCCAGCAATGGGGCAGGGGACTACGAGCAGTACTTC
>TRBV4-2|TRBJ2-7|many|.
CASSQDLRGPGYEQYF
TGTGCCAGCAGCCAAGATCTAAGAGGGCCTGGGTACGAGCAGTACTTC
>TRBV19|TRBJ2-3|many|.
CASSIIGGSTDTQYF
TGTGCCAGTAGTATTATCGGCGGTAGCACAGATACGCAGTATTTT
>TRBV18|TRBJ2-7|many|.
CASSPLSSYEQYF
TGTGCCAGCTCACCACTAAGCTCCTACGAGCAGTACTTC
>TRBV7-9|TRBJ2-1|many|TRBD2
CAIPGSGRVHEQFF
TGTGCCATCCCTGGGAGCGGGAGGGTCCATGAGCAGTTCTTC
>TRBV11-2|TRBJ2-7|many|TRBD1
CASSLGQDRGQVRREQYF
TGTGCCAGCAGCTTAGGTCAGGACAGGGGGCAAGTCCGAAGGGAGCAGTACTTC
>TRBV29-1|TRBJ2-1|many|TRBD2
CSVDPSGYYNEQFF
TGCAGCGTGGACCCTAGCGGTTATTACAATGAGCAGTTCTTC
>TRBV4-2|TRBJ2-2|many|.
CASSQPGLDLAGELFF
TGTGCCAGCAGCCAACCGGGACTGGACCTTGCCGGGGAGCTGTTTTTT
>TRBV25-1|TRBJ2-7|many|TRBD1
CASSRDRGYYEQYF
TGTGCCAGCAGTCGGGACAGGGGATACTACGAGCAGTACTTC
>TRBV12-3/TRBV12-4|TRBJ2-7|many|.
CASSFATGRYEQYF
TGTGCCAGCAGTTTCGCGACAGGACGCTACGAGCAGTACTTC
>TRBV4-3|TRBJ2-3|many|.
CASSLGGAWGTDTQYF
TGCGCCAGCAGCCTGGGGGGGGCGTGGGGCACAGATACGCAGTATTTT
>TRBV20-1|TRBJ2-7|many|TRBD2
CSASPSSGPYEQYF
TGCAGTGCTTCTCCTTCTAGCGGACCTTACGAGCAGTACTTC
>TRBV30|TRBJ2-7|.|.
CAQINDGEQYF
TGTGCTCAGATTAACGACGGAGAGCAGTACTTC
>TRBV2|TRBJ2-5|many|TRBD1
CASSKGQQETQYF
TGTGCCAGCAGTAAGGGACAGCAAGAGACCCAGTACTTC
>TRBV18|TRBJ2-1|few|.
CASSQIRGRTYNEQFF
TGTGCCAGCTCTCAAATACGGGGGAGGACCTACAATGAGCAGTTCTTC
>TRBV15|TRBJ2-4|many|.
CATTHGTKNIQYF
TGTGCCACCACTCACGGGACTAAAAACATTCAGTACTTC
>TRBV30|TRBJ2-5|many|.
CAWRGEETQYF
TGTGCCTGGAGGGGGGAAGAGACCCAGTACTTC
>TRBV30|TRBJ2-7|few|TRBD2
CAWSPGLAIPYEQYF
TGTGCCTGGAGTCCGGGACTAGCGATCCCCTACGAGCAGTACTTC
>TRBV20-1|TRBJ2-7|few|.
CSARDRDGEFYEQYF
TGCAGTGCTAGAGACCGGGACGGCGAGTTTTACGAGCAGTACTTC
>TRBV11-2|TRBJ1-2|few|TRBD1
CASSLEGWTGLIYGYTF
TGTGCCAGCAGCTTAGAAGGATGGACAGGGCTAATCTATGGCTACACCTTC
>TRBV6-5|TRBJ1-5|many|.
CASGGGLKPQHF
TGTGCCAGCGGGGGCGGTTTGAAGCCCCAGCATTTT
>TRBV2|TRBJ1-3|few|.
CASKRSVSSGNTIYF
TGTGCCAGCAAAAGGTCTGTAAGCTCTGGAAACACCATATATTTT
>TRBV5-1|TRBJ2-5|many|TRBD2
CASSLGLAGGTETQYF
TGCGCCAGCAGCTTGGGGCTAGCGGGAGGTACAGAGACCCAGTACTTC
>TRBV29-1|TRBJ2-3|many|.
CSVDGGATDTQYF
TGCAGCGTTGACGGCGGCGCCACAGATACGCAGTATTTT